These 2 T cell receptor beta chains came from one sample sequenced in a study of Ad26.COV2.S vaccination and SARS-CoV-2 variants. Treatment given: around 19 received Ad26.COV2.S at low or high dose, single or two shots; five or six received placebo; per-sample allocation not given. Samples were taken on day 63 after the first vaccine or placebo injection. The data were produced by immunoSEQ multiplex PCR, yet TCRdb's version contains in-frame clones alone and is incomplete. The profile shows about 390,000 clones, approximately 91% of them singletons. Sequenced material: peripheral blood, taken in a trial of Ad26.COV2.S vaccine versus placebo. The receptors stem from a person aged 18-65 years who received the Ad26.COV2.S COVID-19 vaccine or a placebo.

The V and J genes are TRBV7-9 and TRBJ2-1; 9 bases fit TRBD1. This CDR3 contains 16 residues. V lost 2 bases and J lost 7; bases outside the gene matches: 9. Germline V gene data show CDR1 as SEHNR and CDR2 as FQNEAQ (reference sequence). CDR3 in DNA: TGTGCCAGCAGCTTAAGTACAGGGGGCGATTTAAATGAGCAGTTCTTC. The encoded protein is CASSLSTGGDLNEQFF.

The chain combines TRBV11-3 with TRBJ2-1; D remains ambiguous. V lost 5 bases, J lost 6 bases, and 17 bases lay in between. In germline, CDR1 is SGHNT, CDR2 YENEEA. The CDR3 loop spans 15 amino acids. CDR3 loop: CASSPEASASNEQFF. DNA of the CDR3: TGTGCCAGCAGCCCCGAGGCTTCCGCATCCAATGAGCAGTTCTTC.